The T cell receptor beta chain described here comes from a study of T cell responses to AZD1222 COVID-19 vaccine. Overall study: Pooling was applied to second doses at about 4 or about 12 weeks.

Profiled with immunoSEQ multiplex PCR; TCRdb holds only in-frame clones, not every one. The sample yields 100,000 to 150,000 clones, about 88% seen once. General study findings and limits: Donors skewed white British and female; clonal diversity was possibly underestimated. Nearly half of the spike-specific TCRs reportedly recognize variant regions that carry no mutations. Baseline seropositivity occurred in only six AZD1222 recipients.

Details on this clone: Its antigen remains unidentified.

Germline V CDR1 and CDR2: SGHAT, FQNNGV. Trimming removed 5 bases at V and 7 bases at J, with 24 bases between. This CDR3 has 16 residues. This receptor was taken from an adult in good health. Here the sequenced sample was peripheral blood, taken on day 0 of AZD1222 vaccination. The chain employs TRBV11-2 and TRBJ2-7; no reliable D call. The CDR3 DNA is TGTGCCAGCAGCGCGGCGGTCCAGAACCATCATGGGGAGCAGTACTTC. Translation: CASSAAVQNHHGEQYF.